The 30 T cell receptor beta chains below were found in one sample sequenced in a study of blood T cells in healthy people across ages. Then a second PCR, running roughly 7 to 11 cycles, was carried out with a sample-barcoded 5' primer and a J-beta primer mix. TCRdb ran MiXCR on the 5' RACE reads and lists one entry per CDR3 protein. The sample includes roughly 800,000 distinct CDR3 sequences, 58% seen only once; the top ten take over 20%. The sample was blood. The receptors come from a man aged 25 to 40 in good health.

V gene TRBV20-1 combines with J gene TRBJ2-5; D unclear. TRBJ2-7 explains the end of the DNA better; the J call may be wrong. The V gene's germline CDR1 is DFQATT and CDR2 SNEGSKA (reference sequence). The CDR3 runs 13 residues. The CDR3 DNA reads TGCAGTGCTAGAAGGGAAGGGTCTGGCGAGCAGTACTTC. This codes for CSARREGSGEQYF.

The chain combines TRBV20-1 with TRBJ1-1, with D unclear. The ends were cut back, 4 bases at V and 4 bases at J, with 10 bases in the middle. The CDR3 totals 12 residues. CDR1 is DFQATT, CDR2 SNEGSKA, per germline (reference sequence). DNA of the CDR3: TGCAGTGCTATTAACGGAGGCACTGAAGCTTTCTTT. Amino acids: CSAINGGTEAFF.

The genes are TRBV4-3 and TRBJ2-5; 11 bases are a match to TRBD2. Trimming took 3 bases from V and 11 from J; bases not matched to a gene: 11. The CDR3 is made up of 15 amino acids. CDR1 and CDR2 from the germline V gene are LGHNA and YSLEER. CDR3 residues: CASSQGTSGENEQYF. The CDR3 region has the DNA TGCGCCAGCAGCCAGGGGACTAGCGGTGAGAATGAGCAGTACTTC.

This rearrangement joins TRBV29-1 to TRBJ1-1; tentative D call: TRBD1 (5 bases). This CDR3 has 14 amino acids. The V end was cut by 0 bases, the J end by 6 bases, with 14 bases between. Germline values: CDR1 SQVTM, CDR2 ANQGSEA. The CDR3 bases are TGCAGCGTTGAAGAGGGAGGAGGAGGGGCTGAAGCTTTCTTT. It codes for CSVEEGGGGAEAFF.

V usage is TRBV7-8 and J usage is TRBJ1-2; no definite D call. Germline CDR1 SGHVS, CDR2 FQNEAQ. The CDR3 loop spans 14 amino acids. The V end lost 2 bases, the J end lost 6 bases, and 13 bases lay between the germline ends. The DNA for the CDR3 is TGTGCCAGCAGCTTATCCGGAGACCCCGATGGCTACACCTTC. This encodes CASSLSGDPDGYTF.

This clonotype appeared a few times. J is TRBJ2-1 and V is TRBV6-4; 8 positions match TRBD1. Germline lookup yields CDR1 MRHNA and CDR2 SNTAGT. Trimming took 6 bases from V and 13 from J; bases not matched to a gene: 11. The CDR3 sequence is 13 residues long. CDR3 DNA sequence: TGTGCCAGCAGCGAACATGACAGGGGCCCCCAGTTCTTC. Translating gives CASSEHDRGPQFF.

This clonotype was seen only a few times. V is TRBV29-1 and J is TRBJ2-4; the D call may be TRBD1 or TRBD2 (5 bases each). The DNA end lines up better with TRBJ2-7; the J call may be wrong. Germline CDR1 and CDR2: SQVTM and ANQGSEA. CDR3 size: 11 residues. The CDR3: CSAPRGDEQYF. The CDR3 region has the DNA TGCAGCGCCCCGCGAGGGGACGAGCAGTACTTC.

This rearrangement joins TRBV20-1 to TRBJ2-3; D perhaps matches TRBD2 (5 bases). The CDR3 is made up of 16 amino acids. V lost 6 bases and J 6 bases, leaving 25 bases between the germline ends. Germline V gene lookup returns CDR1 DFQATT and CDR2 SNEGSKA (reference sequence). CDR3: CSAPNRPSLNGDTQYF. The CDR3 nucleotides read TGCAGTGCCCCAAACCGCCCTAGCCTTAATGGGGATACGCAGTATTTT.

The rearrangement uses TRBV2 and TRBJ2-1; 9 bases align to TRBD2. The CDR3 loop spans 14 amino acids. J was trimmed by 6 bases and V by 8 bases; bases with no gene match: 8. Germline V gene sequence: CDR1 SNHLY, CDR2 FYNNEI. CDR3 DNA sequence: TGTGCCAGCGGCGGACTAGCGAGCGGCAATGAGCAGTTCTTC. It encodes CASGGLASGNEQFF.

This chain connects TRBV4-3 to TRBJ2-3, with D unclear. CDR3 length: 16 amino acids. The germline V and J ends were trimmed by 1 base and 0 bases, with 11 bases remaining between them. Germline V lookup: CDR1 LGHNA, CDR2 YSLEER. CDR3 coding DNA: TGCGCCAGCAGCCAAGGGGTAGCCTCCAGCACAGATACGCAGTATTTT. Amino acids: CASSQGVASSTDTQYF.

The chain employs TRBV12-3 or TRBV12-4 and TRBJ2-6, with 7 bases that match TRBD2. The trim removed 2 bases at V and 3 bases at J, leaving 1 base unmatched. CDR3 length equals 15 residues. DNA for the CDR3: TGTGCCAGCAGTTTACGGGAGGATGGGGCCAACGTCCTGACTTTC. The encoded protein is CASSLREDGANVLTF.

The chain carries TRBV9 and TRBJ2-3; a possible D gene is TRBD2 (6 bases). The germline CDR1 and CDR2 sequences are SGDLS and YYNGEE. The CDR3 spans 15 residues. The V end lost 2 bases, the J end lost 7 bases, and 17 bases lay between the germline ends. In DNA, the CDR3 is TGTGCCAGCAGCGTTACTAGCTCCCTTTTCCATACGCAGTATTTT. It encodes CASSVTSSLFHTQYF.

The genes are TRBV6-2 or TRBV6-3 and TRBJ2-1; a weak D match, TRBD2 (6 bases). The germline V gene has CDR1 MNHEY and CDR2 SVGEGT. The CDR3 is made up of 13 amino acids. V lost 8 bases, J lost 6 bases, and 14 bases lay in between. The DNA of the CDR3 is TGTGCCAGCTTTCCCGGGAGTGGCAATGAGCAGTTCTTC. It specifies CASFPGSGNEQFF.

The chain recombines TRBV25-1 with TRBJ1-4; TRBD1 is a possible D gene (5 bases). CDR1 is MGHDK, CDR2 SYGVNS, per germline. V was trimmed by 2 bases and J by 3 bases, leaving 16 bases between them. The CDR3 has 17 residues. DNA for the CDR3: TGTGCCAGCAGTGAACCGGCGAGCGCGGGGGCTAATGAAAAACTGTTTTTT. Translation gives CASSEPASAGANEKLFF.

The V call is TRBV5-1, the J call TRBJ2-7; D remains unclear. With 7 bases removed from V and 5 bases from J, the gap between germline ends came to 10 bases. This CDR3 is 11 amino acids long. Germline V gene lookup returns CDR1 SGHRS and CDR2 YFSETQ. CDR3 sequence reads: CASLWINEQYF. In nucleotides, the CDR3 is TGCGCCAGCTTATGGATAAACGAGCAGTACTTC.

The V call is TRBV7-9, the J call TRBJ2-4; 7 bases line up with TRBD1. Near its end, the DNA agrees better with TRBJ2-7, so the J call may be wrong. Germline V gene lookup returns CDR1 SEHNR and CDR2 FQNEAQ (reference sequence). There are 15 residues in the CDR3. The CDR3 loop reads CASSSTNDRAYEQYF. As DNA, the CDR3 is TGTGCCAGCAGCAGCACCAACGACAGGGCCTACGAGCAGTACTTC.

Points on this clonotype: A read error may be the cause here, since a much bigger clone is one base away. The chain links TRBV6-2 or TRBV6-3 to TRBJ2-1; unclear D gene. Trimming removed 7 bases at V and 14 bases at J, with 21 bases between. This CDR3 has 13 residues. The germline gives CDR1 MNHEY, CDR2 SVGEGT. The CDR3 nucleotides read TGTGCCAGCACCATGAAGGAAGAGGCCGCGGAGTTCTTC. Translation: CASTMKEEAAEFF.

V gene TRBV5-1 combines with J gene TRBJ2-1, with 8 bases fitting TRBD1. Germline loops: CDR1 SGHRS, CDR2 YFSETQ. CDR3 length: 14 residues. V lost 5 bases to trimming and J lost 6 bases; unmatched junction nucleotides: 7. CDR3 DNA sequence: TGCGCCAGCAGTCAACAGGGGGTAATCAATGAGCAGTTCTTC. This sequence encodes CASSQQGVINEQFF.

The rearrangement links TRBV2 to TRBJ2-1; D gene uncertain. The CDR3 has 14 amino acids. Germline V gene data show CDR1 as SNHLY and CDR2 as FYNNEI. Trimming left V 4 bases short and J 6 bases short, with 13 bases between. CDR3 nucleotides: TGTGCCAGCAGTGCGATTCGAAGGACCAATGAGCAGTTCTTC. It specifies CASSAIRRTNEQFF.

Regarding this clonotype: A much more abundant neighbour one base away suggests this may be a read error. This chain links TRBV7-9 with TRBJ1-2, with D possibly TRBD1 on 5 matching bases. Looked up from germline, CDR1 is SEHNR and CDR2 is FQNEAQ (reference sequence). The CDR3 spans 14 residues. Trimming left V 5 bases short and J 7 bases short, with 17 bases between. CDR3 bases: TGTGCCAGCAGCCCGGCCGGGACTCTATGTGGCTACACCTTC. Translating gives CASSPAGTLCGYTF.

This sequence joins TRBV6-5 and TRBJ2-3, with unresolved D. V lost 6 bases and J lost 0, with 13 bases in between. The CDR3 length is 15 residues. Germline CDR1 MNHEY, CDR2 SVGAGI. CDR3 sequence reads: CASREERTSTDTQYF. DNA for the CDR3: TGTGCCAGCAGAGAGGAGCGAACTAGCACAGATACGCAGTATTTT.

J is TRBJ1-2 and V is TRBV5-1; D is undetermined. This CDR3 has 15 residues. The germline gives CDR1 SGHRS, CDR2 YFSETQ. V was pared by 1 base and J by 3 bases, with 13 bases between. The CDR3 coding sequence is TGCGCCAGCAGCTTGAGCCGGGATCCGGACTATGGCTACACCTTC. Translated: CASSLSRDPDYGYTF.

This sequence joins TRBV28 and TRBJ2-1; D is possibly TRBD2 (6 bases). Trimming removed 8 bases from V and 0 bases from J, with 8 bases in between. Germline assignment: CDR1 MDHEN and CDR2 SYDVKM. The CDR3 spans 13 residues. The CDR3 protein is CASRGTSYNEQFF. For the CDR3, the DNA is TGTGCCAGCCGGGGGACCTCCTACAATGAGCAGTTCTTC.

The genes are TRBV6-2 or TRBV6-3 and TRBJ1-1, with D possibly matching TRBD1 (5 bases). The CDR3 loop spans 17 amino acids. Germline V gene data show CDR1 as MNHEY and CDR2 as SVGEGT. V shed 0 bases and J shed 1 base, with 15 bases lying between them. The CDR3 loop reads CASSYSPRGSRNTEAFF. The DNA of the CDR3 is TGTGCCAGCAGTTACTCCCCCCGGGGGTCCAGGAACACTGAAGCTTTCTTT.

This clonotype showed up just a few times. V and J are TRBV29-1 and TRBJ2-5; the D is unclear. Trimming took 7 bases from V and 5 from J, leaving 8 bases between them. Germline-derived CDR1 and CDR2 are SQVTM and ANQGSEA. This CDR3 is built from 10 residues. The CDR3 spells CSGTEETQYF. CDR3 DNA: TGCAGCGGAACGGAGGAGACCCAGTACTTC.

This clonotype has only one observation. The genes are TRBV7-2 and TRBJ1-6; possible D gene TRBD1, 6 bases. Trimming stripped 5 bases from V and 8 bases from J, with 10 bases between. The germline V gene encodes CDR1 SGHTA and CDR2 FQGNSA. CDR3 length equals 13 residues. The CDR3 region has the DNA TGTGCCAGCAGCGGCAACAGGGATTCACCCCTCCACTTT. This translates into CASSGNRDSPLHF.

CDR3 sequence (DNA): TGTGCCAGCAGTGCCCAGGGGATCACCGGGGAGCTGTTTTTT. Its translation: CASSAQGITGELFF. The chain uses TRBV2 and TRBJ2-2, with D perhaps matching TRBD1 (6 bases). Germline CDR1 SNHLY, CDR2 FYNNEI. V was cut by 4 bases and J by 4 bases, with 10 bases left in between. The CDR3 contains 14 residues.

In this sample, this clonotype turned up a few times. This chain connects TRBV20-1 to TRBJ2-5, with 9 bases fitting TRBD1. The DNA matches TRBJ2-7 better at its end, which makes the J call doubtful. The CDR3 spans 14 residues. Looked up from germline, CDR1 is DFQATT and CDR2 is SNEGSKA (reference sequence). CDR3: CSAFAPDRGYEQYF. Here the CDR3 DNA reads TGCAGTGCTTTCGCCCCGGACAGGGGTTACGAGCAGTACTTC.

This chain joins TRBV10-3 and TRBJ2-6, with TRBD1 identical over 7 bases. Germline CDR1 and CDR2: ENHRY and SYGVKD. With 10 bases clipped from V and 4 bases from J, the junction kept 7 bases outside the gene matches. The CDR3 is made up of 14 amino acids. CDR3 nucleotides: TGTGCCACCACAGGGGATCCCGGGGCCAACGTCCTGACTTTC. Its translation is CATTGDPGANVLTF.

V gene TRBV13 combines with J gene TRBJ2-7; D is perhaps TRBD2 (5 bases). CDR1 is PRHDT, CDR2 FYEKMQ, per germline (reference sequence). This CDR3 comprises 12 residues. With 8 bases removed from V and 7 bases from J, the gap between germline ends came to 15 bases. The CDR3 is CASAQEVGEQYF. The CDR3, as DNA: TGTGCCAGCGCCCAGGAGGTGGGAGAGCAGTACTTC.